Listed here are 9 T cell receptor beta chains from one sample, sequenced in a study of blood T cell repertoires in COVID-19. TCRdb's copy holds only in-frame clones and misses some; the assay was immunoSEQ multiplex PCR. The sample lists roughly 48,000 clones; roughly 89% were seen once. The sequencing sample was made of peripheral blood. The receptors come from a woman aged 80 or older with acute or convalescent COVID-19.

The rearrangement joins TRBV16 to TRBJ1-3, with TRBD1 as a possible D gene (6 bases). Germline V gene sequence: CDR1 KGHSY, CDR2 FQNENV. With 0 bases removed from V and 0 bases from J, the gap between germline ends came to 12 bases. This CDR3 region has 17 residues. The CDR3 coding sequence is TGTGCCAGCAGCCAATCGTACAGGGTCGACTCTGGAAACACCATATATTTT. Its protein product is CASSQSYRVDSGNTIYF.

The V gene is TRBV6-5, the J gene TRBJ2-1; TRBD2 is a possible D gene (5 bases). The CDR3 loop spans 14 amino acids. Germline V gives CDR1 MNHEY, CDR2 SVGAGI. This chain's CDR3 is CANERTASYNEQFF. The CDR3 DNA reads TGTGCTAATGAGCGGACGGCCTCCTACAATGAGCAGTTCTTC.

CDR3 sequence: CASSSGVDNSPLHF. The CDR3 coding sequence is TGTGCCAGCTCATCGGGAGTTGATAATTCACCCCTCCACTTT. The chain recombines TRBV18 with TRBJ1-6; D not resolved. V lost 5 bases and J lost 5, with 10 bases in between. Germline V CDR1 and CDR2: KGHSH, LQKENI. The CDR3 has 14 amino acids. The variable domain in full, completed from reference TRBV18 and TRBJ1-6, reads NAGVMQNPRHLVRRRGQEARLRCSPMKGHSHVYWYRQLPEEGLKFMVYLQKENIIDESGMPKERFSAEFPKEGPSILRIQQVVRGDSAAYFCASSSGVDNSPLHFGNGTRLTVT.

The chain recombines TRBV5-1 with TRBJ2-3; D not certain. V lost 5 bases to trimming and J lost 5 bases, with 12 bases between them. From germline, CDR1 is SGHRS and CDR2 YFSETQ. The CDR3 spans 13 residues. The CDR3 protein is CASRPAEVDTQYF. The CDR3 bases are TGCGCCAGCAGACCCGCCGAGGTAGATACGCAGTATTTT.

The chain recombines TRBV6-5 with TRBJ2-4; no clear D. This CDR3 has 13 residues. Germline V gives CDR1 MNHEY, CDR2 SVGAGI. Trimming removed 6 bases at V and 4 bases at J, with 10 bases between. The CDR3 here is CASSLTTKNIQYF. As DNA, the CDR3 is TGTGCCAGCAGCCTCACGACTAAAAACATTCAGTACTTC.

The chain joins TRBV4-1 to TRBJ2-7; no clear D. V was shortened by 1 base and J by 2 bases, with 6 bases between the two germline ends. The CDR3 spans 13 residues. The germline V gene encodes CDR1 MGHRA and CDR2 YSYEKL. CDR3 residues: CASSQGQAYEQYF. CDR3 nucleotide sequence: TGCGCCAGCAGCCAAGGGCAGGCCTACGAGCAGTACTTC.

This chain uses TRBV19 with TRBJ1-1; D possibly corresponds to TRBD1 (6 bases). The V and J ends lost 8 bases and 3 bases respectively, with 22 bases between them. CDR3 size: 16 residues. Germline-derived CDR1 and CDR2 are LNHDA and SQIVND (reference sequence). The CDR3 here is CASLLQGWLVDTEAFF. CDR3 DNA sequence: TGTGCCAGTCTGCTACAGGGATGGCTGGTGGACACTGAAGCTTTCTTT. Looking up the rest from reference TRBV19 and TRBJ1-1 gives the full variable domain: DGGITQSPKYLFRKEGQNVTLSCEQNLNHDAMYWYRQDPGQGLRLIYYSQIVNDFQKGDIAEGYSVSREKKESFPLTVTSAQKNPTAFYLCASLLQGWLVDTEAFFGQGTRLTVV.

The gene calls are TRBV19 and TRBJ1-5, with 11 bases lining up with TRBD1. CDR1 is LNHDA, CDR2 SQIVND, per germline (reference sequence). This CDR3 comprises 15 residues. Losses at the gene ends were 5 bases for V and 6 bases for J; bases not matched to a gene: 6. DNA for the CDR3: TGTGCCAGTAGTTCCGGGACAGGGGGGATTCAGCCCCAGCATTTT. This codes for CASSSGTGGIQPQHF.

The rearrangement joins TRBV7-9 to TRBJ1-1; tentative D call: TRBD1 (6 bases). CDR3 size: 14 residues. Germline V gives CDR1 SEHNR, CDR2 FQNEAQ (reference sequence). The V and J ends lost 2 bases and 0 bases respectively, with 7 bases between them. The CDR3 sequence: CASSLNRVNTEAFF. The CDR3 coding sequence is TGTGCCAGCAGCTTAAACAGGGTGAACACTGAAGCTTTCTTT.